These T cell receptor beta chains were read from a single sample in a study of T-cell memory formation after mild COVID-19. TCRdb reprocessed the 5' RACE reads with MiXCR, giving one entry per CDR3 protein. The sample consists of approximately 500,000 distinct CDR3 sequences, approximately 25% of them appearing once. Sequencing was done on a sample of PBMCs or a T cell subset sorted from them (not recorded which). These receptors were taken from an adult woman who had mild COVID-19 (a few samples of this study predate the infection). Cell type and time point are not known. Both conserved end residues are part of each CDR3. D genes are given only for firm matches. Size is omitted from some rows. Given values are once, few, many or a class for expanded clones.

TRBV7-9	TRBD2	-	TRBJ2-1	CASSLGSGLAGREQFF	TGTGCCAGCAGCTTAGGGTCAGGACTAGCGGGAAGGGAGCAGTTCTTC
TRBV3-1	-	few	TRBJ2-1	CASSRNSQGNEQFF	TGTGCCAGCAGCCGGAACTCCCAGGGCAATGAGCAGTTCTTC
TRBV24-1	TRBD2	-	TRBJ2-1	CATGTSGRPNNEQFF	TGTGCCACCGGAACTAGCGGGAGACCAAACAATGAGCAGTTCTTC
TRBV5-1	-	many	TRBJ2-1	CASSLEAVYNEQFF	TGCGCCAGCAGCTTGGAGGCAGTTTACAATGAGCAGTTCTTC
TRBV12-3/TRBV12-4	TRBD1	few	TRBJ2-7	CASSYSGTGDREQYF	TGTGCCAGCAGTTATTCCGGGACAGGGGATAGGGAGCAGTACTTC
TRBV5-1	-	few	TRBJ2-2	CASSLDPGSNTGELFF	TGCGCCAGCAGCTTGGATCCGGGATCGAACACCGGGGAGCTGTTTTTT
TRBV18	-	few	TRBJ2-7	CASSPTTYEQYF	TGTGCCAGCTCACCCACAACCTACGAGCAGTACTTC
TRBV9	-	-	TRBJ2-7	CASSPVDQSYEQYF	TGTGCCAGCAGCCCCGTGGACCAGAGCTACGAGCAGTACTTC
TRBV7-9	-	few	TRBJ2-1	CASSPPWGEERSDNEQFF	TGTGCCAGCAGCCCTCCCTGGGGGGAGGAGCGTAGTGACAATGAGCAGTTCTTC
TRBV30	TRBD2	few	TRBJ2-5	CAWSEAIAGVETQYF	TGTGCCTGGAGTGAGGCAATAGCGGGGGTAGAGACCCAGTACTTC
TRBV21-1	-	-	TRBJ2-3	CAVLQGAADTQYF	TGTGCCGTTTTACAGGGGGCGGCAGATACGCAGTATTTT
TRBV5-1	-	many	TRBJ2-1	CASSLAGGLRNEQFF	TGCGCCAGCAGCTTGGCCGGGGGATTAAGGAATGAGCAGTTCTTC
TRBV20-1	TRBD2	-	TRBJ2-5	CSARDAAGLARGSQETQYF	TGCAGTGCTAGAGACGCGGCTGGACTAGCGAGAGGATCCCAAGAGACCCAGTACTTC
TRBV4-3	-	-	TRBJ2-2	CASSQDRGRVTGELFF	TGCGCCAGCAGCCAAGATCGGGGCAGGGTAACCGGGGAGCTGTTTTTT
TRBV29-1	TRBD1	-	TRBJ2-1	CSVAGTGTYNEQFF	TGCAGCGTTGCCGGGACAGGGACCTACAATGAGCAGTTCTTC
TRBV7-8	-	-	TRBJ2-1	CASSLERGYEQFF	TGTGCCAGCAGCTTAGAACGGGGCTATGAGCAGTTCTTC
TRBV27	-	-	TRBJ2-7	CASSPGLSGISYEQYF	TGTGCCAGCAGTCCGGGCCTTAGCGGCATCTCCTACGAGCAGTACTTC
TRBV12-5	-	-	TRBJ1-1	CASGFRNTEAFF	TGTGCTAGTGGTTTTAGGAACACTGAAGCTTTCTTT
TRBV5-1	-	few	TRBJ2-7	CASSPGDRANEQYF	TGCGCCAGCAGCCCGGGGGATAGGGCCAACGAGCAGTACTTC
TRBV5-1	TRBD1	-	TRBJ1-2	CASSTSGTGPGYTF	TGCGCCAGCAGCACCTCCGGGACAGGGCCCGGCTACACCTTC
TRBV6-5	-	-	TRBJ2-7	CASSYSLEGISYEQYF	TGTGCCAGCAGTTACTCCTTAGAAGGCATCAGCTACGAGCAGTACTTC
TRBV24-1	TRBD2	few	TRBJ2-1	CATSDSPGTSVNEQFF	TGTGCCACCAGTGATTCCCCCGGGACTAGCGTCAATGAGCAGTTCTTC
TRBV19	-	-	TRBJ2-7	CATTSGALDEQYF	TGTGCCACCACCTCTGGGGCTTTGGACGAGCAGTACTTC
TRBV29-1	-	-	TRBJ2-2	CSVDTTGWGTGELFF	TGCAGCGTTGACACAACAGGGTGGGGGACCGGGGAGCTGTTTTTT
TRBV7-3	TRBD2	few	TRBJ2-3	CASSLRGLARDTQYF	TGTGCCAGCAGCTTAAGGGGACTAGCGAGAGATACGCAGTATTTT